The T cell receptor beta chain under discussion was sequenced for a study of cytomegalovirus exposure and HLA in healthy donors. CDR3 length: 14 residues. V was clipped by 3 bases and J by 6 bases, with 12 bases between them. Germline V gene data show CDR1 as SGHNT and CDR2 as YYREEE (reference sequence). A multiplex PCR was run with 60 Vbeta primers and 13 Jbeta primers. Using immunoSEQ multiplex PCR, the repertoire was profiled, and TCRdb retains in-frame clones only, with some absent. The sample includes about 140,000 clones, 73% of them seen just once. In this sample, this clone turned up a few times.

The chain recombines TRBV5-4 with TRBJ2-2; D might be TRBD2 (5 bases). Sequenced material: PBMCs. The clonotype originates from a human donor in good health. The CDR3 loop is CASSSPGVAGELFF. In nucleotides, the CDR3 is TGTGCCAGCAGCTCCCCCGGGGTTGCCGGGGAGCTGTTTTTT.